The 29 T cell receptor beta chains below come from one sample, sequenced in a study of blood T cell repertoires in COVID-19. Sequenced by immunoSEQ multiplex PCR; TCRdb stores in-frame clones only, minus some. The table includes 230,000 or so clones, 80% to 90% detected once. Sequenced input: peripheral blood. The receptors originated from a woman of 80 years or more with COVID-19, enrolled during active disease.

The rearrangement links TRBV7-3 to TRBJ1-1, with no clear D. Germline CDR1 SGHTA, CDR2 FQGTGA. The CDR3 totals 14 residues. Trimming pared 5 bases from V and 0 bases from J, leaving 10 bases between. The CDR3 sequence is CASSHGLLNTEAFF. CDR3 sequence (DNA): TGTGCCAGCAGCCATGGACTGTTGAACACTGAAGCTTTCTTT.

This sequence joins TRBV30 and TRBJ1-3; D is perhaps TRBD1 (5 bases). Trimming removed 5 bases from V and 11 bases from J, with 22 bases in between. The CDR3 covers 14 residues. Germline CDR1 GTSNPN, CDR2 SVGIG (reference sequence). The CDR3 here is CAWGAVLNRGAIYF. The CDR3 coding sequence is TGTGCCTGGGGAGCGGTCTTAAACCGGGGGGCCATATATTTT.

This CDR3 is CAWSYTGNTIYF. As DNA, the CDR3 is TGTGCCTGGAGTTACACGGGAAACACCATATATTTT. V gene TRBV30 combines with J gene TRBJ1-3; no clear D gene. Germline values: CDR1 GTSNPN, CDR2 SVGIG (reference sequence). Between the trimmed V and J ends, which lost 2 bases and 4 bases, there was a span of 6 bases. The CDR3 is 12 amino acids.

J is TRBJ2-1 and V is TRBV29-1; D is possibly TRBD1 (6 bases). CDR1 is SQVTM, CDR2 ANQGSEA, per germline. The ends were cut back, 4 bases at V and 4 bases at J, with 14 bases in the middle. CDR3 size: 14 residues. In DNA form, the CDR3 reads TGCAGCGTTGCAGGGACAAGGGCATACAATGAGCAGTTCTTC. Amino acids: CSVAGTRAYNEQFF.

The chain links TRBV2 to TRBJ1-5, with 8 bases aligning to TRBD1. V gave up 1 base and J gave up 3 bases; unmatched junction bases: 2. The CDR3 totals 15 residues. In germline, CDR1 is SNHLY, CDR2 FYNNEI. CDR3 loop: CASSEGTGNNQPQHF. CDR3 nucleotides: TGTGCCAGCAGTGAAGGGACAGGGAACAATCAGCCCCAGCATTTT.

The J gene is TRBJ2-1, the V gene TRBV5-1, with a tentative D call TRBD1 (5 bases). The germline gives CDR1 SGHRS, CDR2 YFSETQ. This CDR3 is built from 15 residues. Trimming removed 4 bases at V and 0 bases at J, with 11 bases between. The CDR3 DNA reads as TGCGCCAGCAGCCCGACAGACAGCTCCTACAATGAGCAGTTCTTC. Translation: CASSPTDSSYNEQFF.

To note about this clone: Sequence at one end of the junction differs from germline and may be a read error. The V call is TRBV11-2, the J call TRBJ2-7, with 7 nucleotides matching TRBD2. The CDR3 covers 17 residues. Germline V gene data show CDR1 as SGHAT and CDR2 as FQNNGV. The DNA for the CDR3 is TGTGCCAGCAGCGTAGACCTTGGGGGAGGGTCCTCCTACGAGCAGTACTTC. This codes for CASSVDLGGGSSYEQYF.

The rearrangement links TRBV6-5 to TRBJ1-5, with D perhaps matching TRBD1 (5 bases). The CDR3 length is 16 residues. Germline V gene sequence: CDR1 MNHEY, CDR2 SVGAGI. With 0 bases removed from V and 5 bases from J, the gap between germline ends came to 14 bases. The CDR3 loop is CASSYSAGRGDQPQHF. The CDR3, as DNA: TGTGCCAGCAGTTACTCGGCGGGACGAGGGGATCAGCCCCAGCATTTT.

The rearrangement uses TRBV4-2 and TRBJ2-5; 8 nucleotides align to TRBD2. The CDR3 extends over 16 amino acids. Losses at the gene ends were 4 bases for V and 2 bases for J; bases not matched to a gene: 9. Germline lookup yields CDR1 LGHNA and CDR2 YNFKEQ. For the CDR3, the DNA is TGTGCCAGCAGCCTCCAAGCGGGAGTGCGGCAAGAGACCCAGTACTTC. It specifies CASSLQAGVRQETQYF.

CDR3: CASSLLSSGGYNEQFF. The CDR3 DNA sequence: TGCGCCAGCAGCTTATTATCTAGCGGGGGATACAATGAGCAGTTCTTC. The chain recombines TRBV5-1 with TRBJ2-1; 10 bases are shared with TRBD2. The CDR3 is 16 residues long. Germline loops: CDR1 SGHRS, CDR2 YFSETQ. The J segment lost 4 bases and the V segment lost 2 bases, leaving 6 bases of the junction unmatched.

The chain joins TRBV7-3 to TRBJ2-3, with TRBD2 identical over 10 bases. CDR3 length equals 15 residues. V lost 7 bases, J lost 2 bases, and 6 bases stayed unmatched. In germline, CDR1 is SGHTA, CDR2 FQGTGA. This chain's CDR3 is CASKRTSGPTDTQYF. In DNA, the CDR3 is TGTGCCAGCAAAAGGACTAGCGGACCCACAGATACGCAGTATTTT.

V gene TRBV28 combines with J gene TRBJ1-2; no reliable D call. V lost 1 base, J lost 9 bases, and 18 bases lay in between. The CDR3 has 15 amino acids. Germline values: CDR1 MDHEN, CDR2 SYDVKM. The CDR3 protein is CASSLSDRRVVSYTF. In DNA, the CDR3 is TGTGCCAGCAGTTTATCCGACCGGCGGGTAGTGAGCTACACCTTC.

The J gene is TRBJ1-1, the V gene TRBV25-1; 8 nucleotides match TRBD1. V lost 3 bases, J lost 6 bases, and 9 bases stayed unmatched. Germline V CDR1 and CDR2: MGHDK, SYGVNS. This CDR3 comprises 15 residues. The CDR3 loop reads CASSDLNDRGSEAFF. The CDR3 DNA reads as TGTGCCAGCAGTGATCTCAACGACAGGGGATCTGAAGCTTTCTTT. Full variable domain (missing parts from reference TRBV25-1 and TRBJ1-1): EADIYQTPRYLVIGTGKKITLECSQTMGHDKMYWYQQDPGMELHLIHYSYGVNSTEKGDLSSESTVSRIRTEHFPLTLESARPSHTSQYLCASSDLNDRGSEAFFGQGTRLTVV.

The rearrangement uses TRBV6-6 and TRBJ2-7; TRBD2 is a possible D gene (6 bases). Deletions cut 7 bases from V and 3 bases from J, with 13 bases between. Per germline, CDR1 MNHNY and CDR2 SVGAGI (reference sequence). The CDR3 is 13 amino acids. The CDR3 DNA follows: TGTGCCAGCACCGCCGCCGGGGGCTACGAGCAGTACTTC. Translation gives CASTAAGGYEQYF.

This chain links TRBV30 with TRBJ1-2; TRBD1 matches 7 bases. The CDR3 is made up of 15 amino acids. V dropped 0 bases and J dropped 8; count of bases not matched to a gene: 12. Germline CDR1 and CDR2: GTSNPN and SVGIG (reference sequence). CDR3: CAWSVPGQRRTGYTF. In nucleotides, the CDR3 is TGTGCCTGGAGTGTGCCGGGACAGAGGAGAACGGGCTACACCTTC.

The rearrangement links TRBV6-5 to TRBJ2-3, with 7 bases lining up with TRBD2. With 2 bases clipped from V and 5 bases from J, the junction kept 4 bases outside the gene matches. Germline V lookup: CDR1 MNHEY, CDR2 SVGAGI. The CDR3 covers 14 residues. The CDR3 DNA sequence: TGTGCCAGCAGTTACCGAGGCGGGAGAGATACGCAGTATTTT. Translated, it gives CASSYRGGRDTQYF.

The gene calls are TRBV11-3 and TRBJ2-1; D possibly corresponds to TRBD2 (6 bases). CDR1 and CDR2 from the germline V gene are SGHNT and YENEEA. The CDR3 contains 15 residues. V lost 5 bases to trimming and J lost 5 bases, with 16 bases between them. The CDR3 reads CASSARGSGDNEQFF. The DNA for the CDR3 is TGTGCCAGCAGCGCCCGAGGTTCGGGGGACAATGAGCAGTTCTTC.

The rearrangement links TRBV20-1 to TRBJ1-2, with 7 bases that match TRBD1. CDR3 length: 13 residues. J gave up 7 bases and V 3 bases, and 8 bases lay outside the gene matches. Looked up from germline, CDR1 is DFQATT and CDR2 is SNEGSKA (reference sequence). The CDR3 reads CSASEQGSGGYTF. As DNA, the CDR3 is TGCAGTGCTAGTGAACAGGGGAGCGGTGGCTACACCTTC.

This clone was found once. The gene calls are TRBV6-6 and TRBJ2-5; 10 bases line up with TRBD1. This CDR3 comprises 15 residues. In germline, CDR1 is MNHNY, CDR2 SVGAGI (reference sequence). V lost 6 bases to trimming and J lost 5 bases; unmatched junction nucleotides: 9. The CDR3 bases are TGTGCCAGCAGCCGAGACAGGGGGCGCGTCGAGACCCAGTACTTC. This gives the protein CASSRDRGRVETQYF.

V gene TRBV3-1 (or the pseudogene TRBV3-2) combines with J gene TRBJ2-3; TRBD2 aligns across 9 bases. The V gene end was trimmed by 5 bases and the J gene end by 0 bases; junction bases not matched to a gene: 12. This CDR3 is 18 amino acids long. Germline V CDR1 and CDR2: LGHDT, YNNKEL (reference sequence). The CDR3 region is CASSLRLSSGVSTDTQYF. For the CDR3, the DNA is TGTGCCAGCAGCTTACGCCTATCTAGCGGGGTTAGCACAGATACGCAGTATTTT.

V usage is TRBV18 and J usage is TRBJ1-3; D unresolved. The germline gives CDR1 KGHSH, CDR2 LQKENI. V lost 1 base to trimming and J lost 4 bases, with 11 bases between them. The CDR3 length is 15 residues. CDR3 nucleotide sequence: TGTGCCAGCTCACCACAGTTCCGAGAAGGAAACACCATATATTTT. Its translation: CASSPQFREGNTIYF. The full variable domain, in which reference TRBV18 and TRBJ1-3 provide the parts outside the CDR3, is NAGVMQNPRHLVRRRGQEARLRCSPMKGHSHVYWYRQLPEEGLKFMVYLQKENIIDESGMPKERFSAEFPKEGPSILRIQQVVRGDSAAYFCASSPQFREGNTIYFGEGSWLTVV.

This rearrangement joins TRBV27 to TRBJ1-1; 7 positions agree with TRBD1. CDR3 length equals 14 residues. From germline, CDR1 is MNHEY and CDR2 SMNVEV (reference sequence). The trim removed 4 bases at V and 1 base at J, leaving 3 bases unmatched. The CDR3 nucleotides are TGTGCCAGCAGTTCCCGACAGGGGAACACTGAAGCTTTCTTT. This encodes CASSSRQGNTEAFF.

A few counts support this clone. This chain links TRBV24-1 with TRBJ1-1; D not certain. Germline values: CDR1 KGHDR, CDR2 SFDVKD. The CDR3 length is 13 residues. Trimming pared 4 bases from V and 1 base from J, leaving 6 bases between. The CDR3 sequence: CATSEAENTEAFF. CDR3 nucleotides: TGTGCCACCAGTGAGGCTGAGAACACTGAAGCTTTCTTT.

The gene calls are TRBV9 and TRBJ2-5, with 8 bases fitting TRBD2. J gave up 2 bases and V 4 bases, and 10 bases lay outside the gene matches. The CDR3 is 16 residues long. Germline V lookup: CDR1 SGDLS, CDR2 YYNGEE. CDR3 nucleotides: TGTGCCAGCAGCACAGGGACTAGTGGGGTACAAGAGACCCAGTACTTC. Translated, it gives CASSTGTSGVQETQYF.

This clone was counted once. The V and J genes are TRBV19 and TRBJ2-2; TRBD1 aligns across 10 bases. The germline CDR1 and CDR2 sequences are LNHDA and SQIVND (reference sequence). The CDR3 contains 14 residues. The J segment lost 5 bases and the V segment lost 5 bases, leaving 2 bases of the junction unmatched. The CDR3 loop is CASSLGQGTGELFF. The CDR3 coding sequence is TGTGCCAGTAGTCTGGGACAGGGGACCGGGGAGCTGTTTTTT.

This clone was recorded only once. The chain combines TRBV15 with TRBJ2-5, with D possibly matching TRBD2 (6 bases). CDR3 length: 14 residues. Trimming took 0 bases from V and 2 from J, leaving 7 bases between them. Germline loops: CDR1 LNHNV, CDR2 YYDKDF (reference sequence). CDR3 in amino acids: CATSRDAGQETQYF. In nucleotides, the CDR3 is TGTGCCACCAGCAGAGATGCGGGGCAAGAGACCCAGTACTTC.

CDR3 bases: TGTGCCAGCAGCCTGGAAGAGGGGAACACTGAAGCTTTCTTT. It specifies CASSLEEGNTEAFF. The chain uses TRBV3-1 (or the pseudogene TRBV3-2) and TRBJ1-1; D is undetermined. V lost 4 bases, J lost 1 base, and 10 bases lay in between. The V gene's germline CDR1 is LGHDT and CDR2 YNNKEL (reference sequence). The CDR3 covers 14 residues.

The chain combines TRBV18 with TRBJ2-5; TRBD1 is a possible D gene (5 bases). Germline CDR1 is KGHSH and CDR2 is LQKENI. Trimming removed 3 bases at V and 5 bases at J, with 10 bases between. This CDR3 comprises 13 residues. CDR3 loop: CASSPTVVETQYF. In nucleotides, the CDR3 is TGTGCCAGCTCACCGACAGTCGTGGAGACCCAGTACTTC.

The chain combines TRBV29-1 with TRBJ2-1, with D perhaps matching TRBD1 (6 bases). This CDR3 has 14 amino acids. V was trimmed by 5 bases and J by 2 bases, leaving 13 bases between them. CDR1 and CDR2 from the germline V gene are SQVTM and ANQGSEA. The DNA of the CDR3 is TGCAGCGTTCAGGGACACCTTACCTACAATGAGCAGTTCTTC. Its protein is CSVQGHLTYNEQFF.